A selection of T cell receptor beta chains follows, all from one sample in a study of cytomegalovirus exposure and HLA in healthy donors. Sequencing was performed with immunoSEQ multiplex PCR; in TCRdb, only in-frame clones are kept and a portion is missing. The sample has over 200,000 clones, almost 85% seen once. The sample comprised PBMCs. The origin of the receptors is a woman aged 40 to 49 in good health and CMV-seronegative. Each CDR3 is given with its conserved first and last residue. The D gene is left open where the match is weak. The size of a clone is reported for some rows only, either as once, few or many, or as a class for expanded clones.

J gene | clone size | D gene | V gene | CDR3 DNA | CDR3 protein
TRBJ1-1 | . | . | TRBV30 | TGTGCCTGGGATGGGGGGGGAGCTTTCTTT | CAWDGGGAFF
TRBJ2-7 | . | . | TRBV9 | TGTGCCAGCAGCGGGGGAGCATCCTACGAGCAGTACTTC | CASSGGASYEQYF
TRBJ2-1 | . | . | TRBV5-4 | TGTGCCAGCAGCCAACCGGGACTCGTCAATGAGCAGTTCTTC | CASSQPGLVNEQFF
TRBJ1-1 | . | . | TRBV10-3 | TGTGCCATCAGTGAGTCTGGCGGGGGCCCAAGGATTACTGAAGCTTTCTTT | CAISESGGGPRITEAFF
TRBJ2-5 | . | TRBD2 | TRBV2 | TGTGCCAGCAGGACTAGCGGCCCTAGGGGAACCCAGTACTTC | CASRTSGPRGTQYF
TRBJ2-5 | . | TRBD2 | TRBV11-2 | TGTGCCAGCAGCTCCGGGACTAGCGGGGTCGCGGAGACCCAGTACTTC | CASSSGTSGVAETQYF
TRBJ1-6 | . | . | TRBV5-6 | TGTGCCAGCAGCTTGGCGTCCCAGGGCAATTCACCCCTCCACTTT | CASSLASQGNSPLHF
TRBJ1-2 | . | TRBD1 | TRBV29-1 | TGCAGCGTTGATTTATGGGACAGAGTCTATGGCTACACCTTC | CSVDLWDRVYGYTF
TRBJ2-1 | . | TRBD1 | TRBV5-1 | TGCGCCAGCAGCATTGGACAGGGTAGGGATGAGCAGTTCTTC | CASSIGQGRDEQFF
TRBJ2-7 | . | TRBD2 | TRBV27 | TGTGCCAGCAGTCAAGGACTAGCGGGGATGTACGAGCAGTACTTC | CASSQGLAGMYEQYF
TRBJ2-5 | . | TRBD1 | TRBV7-2 | TGTGCCAGCAGCGCGGACAGGGGACAAGAGACCCAGTACTTC | CASSADRGQETQYF
TRBJ2-2 | . | TRBD1 | TRBV14 | TGTGCCAGCAGCCGGACAGGCGCAAACACCGGGGAGCTGTTTTTT | CASSRTGANTGELFF
TRBJ1-2 | once | . | TRBV13 | TGTGCCAGCAGCGGCGGTAGGGGGACGGAGGGCTACACCTTC | CASSGGRGTEGYTF
TRBJ1-3 | . | . | TRBV29-1 | TGCAGCGTTGAGACTAATGGAAACACCATATATTTT | CSVETNGNTIYF
TRBJ2-1 | . | . | TRBV28 | TGTGCCAGCAGTTTAAGTCTGAGTCTGCAGTTCTTC | CASSLSLSLQFF
TRBJ2-2 | . | TRBD1 | TRBV2 | TGTGCCAGCATAAGACAGGGAGCGGGGGAGCTGTTTTTT | CASIRQGAGELFF
TRBJ2-5 | . | TRBD1 | TRBV14 | TGTGCCAGCAGCCGGGGACAGGGAGAGACCCAGTACTTC | CASSRGQGETQYF
TRBJ2-5 | . | TRBD1 | TRBV18 | TGTGCCAGCTCACAGGGACAGGGGGCCTCGGGGGAGACCCAGTACTTC | CASSQGQGASGETQYF
TRBJ1-2 | . | TRBD1 | TRBV7-8 | TGTGCCAGCAGCGCGACAGGGTTGGGGACGCTCTATGGCTACACCTTC | CASSATGLGTLYGYTF
TRBJ1-2 | . | . | TRBV19 | TGTGCCAGTAGTATCCGTGGGGAGGGGGAGGATGGCTACACCTTC | CASSIRGEGEDGYTF
TRBJ1-1 | . | . | TRBV5-1 | TGCGCCAGCAGCCCGGGTACAAACTGGGCTGAAGCTTTCTTT | CASSPGTNWAEAFF
TRBJ1-1 | . | . | TRBV29-1 | TGCAGCGTTGAAGATCAGGGGAACACTGAAGCTTTCTTT | CSVEDQGNTEAFF
TRBJ1-4 | . | . | TRBV6-6 | TGTGCCAGCAGGTTAGGCCCGTACGGAAGGGGTGAAAAACTGTTTTTT | CASRLGPYGRGEKLFF
TRBJ2-7 | . | . | TRBV27 | TGTGCCAGCAGTACTTTTGGCGAGCAGTACTTC | CASSTFGEQYF
TRBJ1-1 | . | TRBD1 | TRBV11-3 | TGTGCCAGCAGCCCAGGGGGCCTGGATGAAGCTTTCTTT | CASSPGGLDEAFF
TRBJ1-1 | few | . | TRBV15 | TGTGCCACCAGCAGACAGGGGAACACTGAAGCTTTCTTT | CATSRQGNTEAFF
TRBJ1-2 | . | . | TRBV6-5 | TGTGCCAGCAAAGGGGTCCTGAACTATGGCTACACCTTC | CASKGVLNYGYTF
TRBJ1-5 | few | . | TRBV19 | TGTGCCAGTAGTAGTCAGAATAGCAATCAGCCCCAGCATTTT | CASSSQNSNQPQHF
TRBJ2-3 | once | . | TRBV4-2 | TGTGCCAGCAGCCAAGGTAACAGGGAGACAACAGATACGCAGTATTTT | CASSQGNRETTDTQYF
TRBJ2-5 | . | . | TRBV28 | TGTGCCAGCAGCCTGACAGGCCCAGAGACCCAGTACTTC | CASSLTGPETQYF
TRBJ1-1 | . | . | TRBV5-4 | TGTGCCAGCAGCTTGGTGGGCAACTTAGGGGGTGAAGCTTTCTTT | CASSLVGNLGGEAFF
TRBJ1-1 | . | TRBD1 | TRBV7-9 | TGTGCCAGCAGCTTAGCGCAGGGGGCTGGCACTGAAGCTTTCTTT | CASSLAQGAGTEAFF
TRBJ2-3 | . | . | TRBV7-3 | TGTGCCAGCAGCCGTCCCCCCTCAGATACGCAGTATTTT | CASSRPPSDTQYF
TRBJ1-4 | . | . | TRBV2 | TGTGCCAGCAGCCCAGGATCAACTAATGAAAAACTGTTTTTT | CASSPGSTNEKLFF
TRBJ2-1 | . | . | TRBV5-1 | TGCGCCAGCAGTACGGACAATCGCAATGAGCAGTTCTTC | CASSTDNRNEQFF
TRBJ2-7 | . | TRBD1 | TRBV6-1 | TGTGCCAGCAGTACCGGGACAGCTGGAAACTCGTACTTC | CASSTGTAGNSYF
TRBJ2-5 | . | . | TRBV30 | TGTGCCTGGAGTGTCACGGGGGAGGAGACCCAGTACTTC | CAWSVTGEETQYF
TRBJ2-2 | few | . | TRBV6-5 | TGTGCCAGCAGTCCTCAGACAGGGAACACCGGGGAGCTGTTTTTT | CASSPQTGNTGELFF
TRBJ1-6 | . | TRBD1 | TRBV27 | TGTGCCAGCAGTTTGGACAGGGAGGGATCACCCCTCCACTTT | CASSLDREGSPLHF
TRBJ2-5 | . | . | TRBV5-4 | TGTGCCAGCAGCTTGAACTCTGCCCTCGACCAAGAGACCCAGTACTTC | CASSLNSALDQETQYF
TRBJ1-2 | . | . | TRBV28 | TGTGCCAGCAGTTTAGGCGGGACGGCTAGGGGCGGGGATGGCTACACCTTC | CASSLGGTARGGDGYTF
TRBJ2-7 | . | . | TRBV7-2 | TGTGCCAGCATCCCTGAGAGAGGGTACGAGCAGTACTTC | CASIPERGYEQYF
TRBJ1-2 | . | . | TRBV7-8 | TGTGCCAGCAGCCAGGCTGGGGGCTACACCTTC | CASSQAGGYTF
TRBJ2-3 | . | TRBD2 | TRBV7-3 | TGTGCCAGCAGCAAATCAGGACTAGCAGCAGATACGCAGTATTTT | CASSKSGLAADTQYF
TRBJ2-2 | . | . | TRBV9 | TGTGCCAGCAGCGTAGGACAGAACACCGGGGAGCTGTTTTTT | CASSVGQNTGELFF
TRBJ1-2 | . | . | TRBV18 | TGTGCCAGCTCACTGTACCCACGGGTTAGTGGCTACACCTTC | CASSLYPRVSGYTF
TRBJ2-7 | few | . | TRBV5-8 | TGTGCCAGCAGCTTGGGTACAGCTAACTACGAGCAGTACTTC | CASSLGTANYEQYF
TRBJ1-1 | . | . | TRBV7-8 | TGTGCCAGCAGCCTACTAGCGGCAGGGGCCCTCAACACTGAAGCTTTCTTT | CASSLLAAGALNTEAFF
TRBJ2-5 | . | . | TRBV15 | TGTGCCACCAGCAGAGCAACACCGACATTTGGGGAGACCCAGTACTTC | CATSRATPTFGETQYF
TRBJ2-1 | few | . | TRBV10-3 | TGTGCCATCAGTGAGTCACAGGGCAATGAGCAGTTCTTC | CAISESQGNEQFF
TRBJ1-2 | once | . | TRBV5-1 | TGCGCCAGCAGCTTGGCAGCCGGGATCTATGGCTACACCTTC | CASSLAAGIYGYTF
TRBJ2-3 | . | . | TRBV20-1 | TGCAGTGCGCCGACAAGGGGAGGGCAGTATTTT | CSAPTRGGQYF